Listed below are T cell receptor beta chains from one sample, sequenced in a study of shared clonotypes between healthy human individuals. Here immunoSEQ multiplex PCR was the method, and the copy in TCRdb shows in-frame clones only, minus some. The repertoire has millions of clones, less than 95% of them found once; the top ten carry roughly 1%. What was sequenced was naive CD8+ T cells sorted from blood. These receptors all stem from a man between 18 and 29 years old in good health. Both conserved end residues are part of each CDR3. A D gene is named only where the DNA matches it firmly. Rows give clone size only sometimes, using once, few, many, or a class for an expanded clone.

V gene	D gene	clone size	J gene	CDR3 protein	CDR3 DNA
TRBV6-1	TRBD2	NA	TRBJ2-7	CASRGLAGGTYEQYF	TGTGCCAGCAGGGGACTAGCGGGGGGAACCTACGAGCAGTACTTC
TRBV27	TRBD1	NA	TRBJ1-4	CASSLIYGTGPDNEKLFF	TGTGCCAGCAGTTTAATCTACGGGACAGGGCCCGATAATGAAAAACTGTTTTTT
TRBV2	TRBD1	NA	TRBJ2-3	CASSEGQGEADTQYF	TGTGCCAGCAGTGAGGGACAGGGTGAGGCAGATACGCAGTATTTT
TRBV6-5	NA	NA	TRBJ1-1	CASSYSEGPEAFF	TGTGCCAGCAGTTACTCTGAGGGGCCTGAAGCTTTCTTT
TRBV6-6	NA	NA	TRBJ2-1	CASEGGVEQFF	TGTGCCAGCGAAGGAGGCGTTGAGCAGTTCTTC
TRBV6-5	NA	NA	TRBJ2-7	CASSYGQFGSYEQYF	TGTGCCAGCAGTTATGGGCAGTTTGGCTCCTACGAGCAGTACTTC
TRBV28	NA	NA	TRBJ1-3	CASSFTGTGNTIYF	TGTGCCAGCAGTTTTACGGGGACCGGAAACACCATATATTTT
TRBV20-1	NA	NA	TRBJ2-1	CSARVTSEQFF	TGCAGTGCTAGAGTAACTAGCGAGCAGTTCTTC
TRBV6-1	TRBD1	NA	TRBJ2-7	CASSDPLDRGTYEQYF	TGTGCCAGCAGTGACCCACTGGACAGGGGGACCTACGAGCAGTACTTC
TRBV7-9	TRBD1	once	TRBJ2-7	CASSPRPGQEHYEQYF	TGTGCCAGCAGCCCCCGCCCCGGACAGGAGCACTACGAGCAGTACTTC
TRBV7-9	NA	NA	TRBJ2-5	CASSSTLGGETQYF	TGTGCCAGCAGCTCAACTCTCGGAGGCGAGACCCAGTACTTC
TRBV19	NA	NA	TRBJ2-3	CASKGSSVGTDTQYF	TGTGCCAGTAAGGGAAGTAGCGTTGGCACAGATACGCAGTATTTT
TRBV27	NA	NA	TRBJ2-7	CASSHGGTYEQYF	TGTGCCAGCAGTCACGGTGGGACCTACGAGCAGTACTTC
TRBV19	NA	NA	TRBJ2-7	CASSPFGGTGYEQYF	TGTGCCAGTAGTCCTTTTGGAGGCACGGGCTACGAGCAGTACTTC
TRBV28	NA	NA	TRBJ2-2	CASSSENPGPKNTGELFF	TGTGCCAGCAGTTCCGAAAATCCGGGACCCAAGAACACCGGGGAGCTGTTTTTT
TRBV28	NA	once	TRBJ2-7	CASSLAYEQYF	TGTGCCAGCAGCCTCGCCTACGAGCAGTACTTC
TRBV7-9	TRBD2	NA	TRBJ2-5	CASSSVNGLAADQETQYF	TGTGCCAGCAGCTCGGTTAACGGGCTAGCGGCTGATCAAGAGACCCAGTACTTC
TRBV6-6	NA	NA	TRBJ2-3	CASSPRTVDTQYF	TGTGCCAGCAGTCCACGGACGGTGGATACGCAGTATTTT
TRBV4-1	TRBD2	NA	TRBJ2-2	CASSPGLITGELFF	TGCGCCAGCAGCCCGGGACTAATCACCGGGGAGCTGTTTTTT
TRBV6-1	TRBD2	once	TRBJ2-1	CASSDPGLAGAGEQFF	TGTGCCAGCAGTGACCCGGGACTAGCGGGGGCGGGTGAGCAGTTCTTC
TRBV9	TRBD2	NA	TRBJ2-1	CASSAPSGTNSYNEQFF	TGTGCCAGCAGCGCGCCTAGCGGGACCAACTCCTACAATGAGCAGTTCTTC
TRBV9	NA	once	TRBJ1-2	CASSVSQIYGYTF	TGTGCCAGCAGCGTTTCGCAGATCTATGGCTACACCTTC
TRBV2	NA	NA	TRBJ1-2	CASLPPAGNYGYTF	TGTGCCAGCCTGCCCCCCGCAGGGAACTATGGCTACACCTTC
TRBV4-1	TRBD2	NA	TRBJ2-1	CASSPGRAGALNEQFF	TGCGCCAGCAGCCCAGGTAGGGCGGGAGCCCTCAATGAGCAGTTCTTC
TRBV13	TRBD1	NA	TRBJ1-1	CASSSPGTGGTEAFF	TGTGCCAGCAGCTCTCCCGGGACAGGGGGCACTGAAGCTTTCTTT
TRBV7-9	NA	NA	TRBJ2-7	CASSLGGLRYEQYF	TGTGCCAGCAGCTTAGGTGGTTTGAGATACGAGCAGTACTTC
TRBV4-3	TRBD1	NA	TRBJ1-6	CASSQQQGIYNSPLHF	TGCGCCAGCAGCCAGCAACAGGGGATATATAATTCACCCCTCCACTTT
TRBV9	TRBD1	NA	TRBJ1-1	CASSLTGDVAFF	TGTGCCAGCAGCTTAACAGGGGATGTAGCTTTCTTT
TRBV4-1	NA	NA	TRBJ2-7	CASSQELVVNSYEQYF	TGCGCCAGCAGCCAAGAATTGGTCGTAAACTCCTACGAGCAGTACTTC
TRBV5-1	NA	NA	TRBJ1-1	CASSLDSRSLNTEAFF	TGCGCCAGCAGCTTGGACAGTAGGTCGTTGAACACTGAAGCTTTCTTT
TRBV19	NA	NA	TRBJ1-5	CASSISDNTNQPQHF	TGTGCCAGTAGTATAAGCGACAATACCAATCAGCCCCAGCATTTT
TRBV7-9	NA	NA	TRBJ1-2	CASTPLASRYGYTF	TGTGCCAGCACCCCCTTGGCAAGCAGATATGGCTACACCTTC
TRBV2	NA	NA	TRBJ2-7	CASGRLDGGYEQYF	TGTGCCAGCGGTCGTCTCGATGGCGGCTACGAGCAGTACTTC
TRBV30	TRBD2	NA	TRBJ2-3	CAWQTSGTTDTQYF	TGTGCCTGGCAGACTAGCGGGACCACAGATACGCAGTATTTT
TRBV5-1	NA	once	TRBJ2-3	CASSLDSAGFRTDTQYF	TGCGCCAGCAGCTTAGACAGCGCTGGGTTTCGCACAGATACGCAGTATTTT
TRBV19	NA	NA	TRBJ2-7	CASSTFPGLTYEQYF	TGTGCCAGTAGTACCTTTCCAGGCCTTACGTACGAGCAGTACTTC
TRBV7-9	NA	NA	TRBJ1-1	CASTPGTTEAFF	TGTGCCAGCACCCCAGGGACCACTGAAGCTTTCTTT
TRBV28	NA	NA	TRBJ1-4	CASSLTGAANEKLFF	TGTGCCAGCAGTTTGACGGGGGCGGCTAATGAAAAACTGTTTTTT
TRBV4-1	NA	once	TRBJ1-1	CASSQAGQNTEAFF	TGCGCCAGCAGCCAAGCGGGACAGAACACTGAAGCTTTCTTT
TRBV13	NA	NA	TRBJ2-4	CASSLRRLAKNIQYF	TGTGCCAGCAGCTTACGGCGTCTAGCCAAAAACATTCAGTACTTC
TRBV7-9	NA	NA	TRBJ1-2	CASSLGQLTGYTF	TGTGCCAGCAGTCTCGGACAGCTTACCGGCTACACCTTC
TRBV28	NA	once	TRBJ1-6	CASVGRLGSPLHF	TGTGCCAGCGTGGGCAGACTGGGTTCACCCCTCCACTTT
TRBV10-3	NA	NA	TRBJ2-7	CAISSRYEQYF	TGTGCCATCAGTTCCCGCTACGAGCAGTACTTC
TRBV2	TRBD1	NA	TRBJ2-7	CASRGRDRGAYEQYF	TGTGCCAGCAGGGGCCGGGACAGGGGTGCCTACGAGCAGTACTTC
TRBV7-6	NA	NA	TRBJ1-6	CASSEGTAYNSPLHF	TGTGCCAGCAGCGAAGGGACGGCCTATAATTCACCCCTCCACTTT
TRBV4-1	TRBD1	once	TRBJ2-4	CASSQEGTAVPKNIQYF	TGCGCCAGCAGCCAAGAGGGGACAGCGGTACCCAAAAACATTCAGTACTTC
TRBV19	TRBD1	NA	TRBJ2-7	CASSPRTGISYEQYF	TGTGCCAGTAGTCCTCGGACAGGGATCTCCTACGAGCAGTACTTC
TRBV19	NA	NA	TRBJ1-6	CASSIGGAGSPLHF	TGTGCCAGTAGTATTGGCGGGGCTGGTTCACCCCTCCACTTT
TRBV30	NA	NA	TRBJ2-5	CAWSIEWTNQETQYF	TGTGCCTGGAGTATCGAGTGGACAAACCAAGAGACCCAGTACTTC
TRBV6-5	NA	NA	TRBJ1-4	CASSVQGGGEKLFF	TGTGCCAGCAGCGTACAGGGCGGAGGTGAAAAACTGTTTTTT
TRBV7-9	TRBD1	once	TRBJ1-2	CASSASGDRMNGYTF	TGTGCCAGCAGCGCTTCCGGGGACAGGATGAATGGCTACACCTTC
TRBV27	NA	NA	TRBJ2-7	CASSPRTDLGEQYF	TGTGCCAGCAGCCCGCGGACAGACCTGGGTGAGCAGTACTTC
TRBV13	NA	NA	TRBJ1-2	CASSTGTGINYGYTF	TGTGCCAGCAGCACTGGGACGGGAATTAACTATGGCTACACCTTC